One sample yielded the 30 T cell receptor beta chains listed below, sequenced in a study of T-cell reconstitution after alpha-beta-depleted transplantation in children. Unique molecular identifiers were used to barcode this TCRbeta library. TCRdb fed the PCR reads into MiXCR, producing one record per CDR3 protein. Altogether a few hundred thousand distinct CDR3 sequences are present, approximately 30% being singletons, with the ten largest covering about 35%. The sequenced sample was PBMCs, obtained before TCRalphabeta/CD19-depleted stem cell transplant. These receptors all stem from a boy under three years old with Wiskott-Aldrich syndrome, due to receive a stem cell transplant.

The V and J genes are TRBV20-1 and TRBJ2-5, with TRBD2 matching over 10 bases. With 1 base clipped from V and 1 base from J, the junction kept 6 bases outside the gene matches. The CDR3 runs 16 residues. Looked up from germline, CDR1 is DFQATT and CDR2 is SNEGSKA (reference sequence). CDR3 DNA sequence: TGCAGTGCTAGAGGAAATAGCGGGAGGCTCCAAGAGACCCAGTACTTC. Encoded protein: CSARGNSGRLQETQYF.

The chain has TRBV25-1 and TRBJ2-3, with a possible D match to TRBD2 (5 bases). V lost 2 bases to trimming and J lost 4 bases, with 10 bases between them. CDR1 is MGHDK and CDR2 is SYGVNS in the germline V gene. The CDR3 is 14 residues long. The CDR3, as DNA: TGTGCCAGCAGTGAAGGTCTAGCCGCAGATACGCAGTATTTT. This sequence encodes CASSEGLAADTQYF.

In DNA form, the CDR3 reads TGCAGTGCTAGAGCCCGGGGCAGGCCCCGCGCTGAAGCTTTCTTT. Its protein is CSARARGRPRAEAFF. The V and J genes are TRBV20-1 and TRBJ1-1; D possibly corresponds to TRBD1 (5 bases). Germline CDR1 is DFQATT and CDR2 is SNEGSKA (reference sequence). Trimming took off 1 base at V and 6 bases at J, with 18 bases between the two ends. The CDR3 is 15 amino acids.

This clonotype was recorded a few times. This chain links TRBV5-5 with TRBJ2-7; TRBD2 matches at 8 bases. The CDR3 is 15 amino acids. J was trimmed by 5 bases and V by 0 bases; bases with no gene match: 7. CDR1 is SGHKS and CDR2 is YYEKEE in the germline V gene (reference sequence). CDR3 loop: CASSLASGSTHEQYF. For the CDR3, the DNA is TGTGCCAGCAGCTTGGCCAGCGGGAGCACCCACGAGCAGTACTTC.

The chain has TRBV5-1 and TRBJ1-1; D gene unclear. The CDR3 is 15 amino acids. V was shortened by 0 bases and J by 0 bases, with 9 bases between the two germline ends. CDR1 and CDR2 (germline): SGHRS, YFSETQ. The CDR3 reads CASSLEPALNTEAFF. CDR3 coding DNA: TGCGCCAGCAGCTTGGAGCCGGCATTGAACACTGAAGCTTTCTTT. The full variable domain, completed using reference TRBV5-1 and TRBJ1-1, is KAGVTQTPRYLIKTRGQQVTLSCSPISGHRSVSWYQQTPGQGLQFLFEYFSETQRNKGNFPGRFSGRQFSNSRSEMNVSTLELGDSALYLCASSLEPALNTEAFFGQGTRLTVV.

The chain carries TRBV6-2 or TRBV6-3 and TRBJ2-1; 11 nucleotides agree with TRBD2. This CDR3 spans 18 amino acids. V shed 5 bases, J shed 8 bases, and the junction held 17 bases outside the gene matches. In germline, CDR1 is MNHEY, CDR2 SVGEGT. The CDR3 protein is CASSAQTSGTPPRDEQFF. Here the CDR3 DNA reads TGTGCCAGCAGTGCCCAGACTAGCGGGACCCCTCCAAGGGATGAGCAGTTCTTC.

V gene TRBV5-1 combines with J gene TRBJ2-7, with 13 bases identical to TRBD2. The CDR3 has 15 residues. Germline loops: CDR1 SGHRS, CDR2 YFSETQ. The V and J ends lost 4 bases and 3 bases, in that order; junction bases with no gene match: 4. The CDR3 DNA reads TGCGCCAGCAGCAAGGGACTAGCGGGACTCTACGAGCAGTACTTC. Protein: CASSKGLAGLYEQYF.

CDR3 DNA: TGTGCCAGCAGCGCGCGTCGGCCCTATGGCTACACCTTC. Protein: CASSARRPYGYTF. The chain combines TRBV9 with TRBJ1-2; D is uncertain. CDR1 SGDLS and CDR2 YYNGEE come from the germline V gene. With 3 bases removed from V and 4 bases from J, the gap between germline ends came to 10 bases. This CDR3 region has 13 residues.

This clonotype has a handful of counts. The chain uses TRBV12-3 or TRBV12-4 and TRBJ1-2; 7 bases fit TRBD1. This CDR3 spans 14 amino acids. V shed 0 bases and J 4 bases; nucleotides not matched to a gene: 2. CDR3 loop: CASSLAAGGYGYTF. CDR3 in DNA: TGTGCCAGCAGTTTAGCGGCAGGGGGCTATGGCTACACCTTC.

This clonotype was seen a handful of times. This sequence joins TRBV6-1 and TRBJ1-3; no clear D. V was pared by 5 bases and J by 3 bases, with 14 bases between. The CDR3 length is 15 residues. The germline V gene has CDR1 MNHNS and CDR2 SASEGT. Here the CDR3 DNA reads TGTGCCAGCAGTCCCCCCGGATCGGGTGGAAACACCATATATTTT. Amino acids: CASSPPGSGGNTIYF.

This clonotype came up a few times. The V gene is TRBV6-5, the J gene TRBJ2-3; tentatively, D is TRBD2 (5 bases). The germline V gene encodes CDR1 MNHEY and CDR2 SVGAGI. CDR3 length equals 16 residues. With 0 bases removed from V and 3 bases from J, the gap between germline ends came to 13 bases. The CDR3 nucleotides are TGTGCCAGCAGTTACTCTGGAGAGGGCCTAACAGATACGCAGTATTTT. It codes for CASSYSGEGLTDTQYF.

The chain has TRBV29-1 and TRBJ1-2; D might be TRBD1 (6 bases). V lost 3 bases and J lost 0, with 17 bases in between. The germline V gene has CDR1 SQVTM and CDR2 ANQGSEA. The CDR3 is 16 amino acids. Written as DNA, the CDR3 is TGCAGCGTTGATCAGACGGTGGGGGGCCCTAACTATGGCTACACCTTC. Translated, it gives CSVDQTVGGPNYGYTF.

The chain links TRBV9 to TRBJ2-7; D gene uncertain. The CDR3 extends over 13 amino acids. Deletions cut 2 bases from V and 10 bases from J, with 16 bases between. Germline V gene sequence: CDR1 SGDLS, CDR2 YYNGEE. In DNA, the CDR3 is TGTGCCAGCAGCGTCTCTCGAGGCGGTCCCCAGTACTTC. This encodes CASSVSRGGPQYF.

The chain links TRBV20-1 to TRBJ2-1; TRBD2 is a possible D gene (5 bases). V was trimmed by 3 bases and J by 6 bases, leaving 24 bases between them. Looked up from germline, CDR1 is DFQATT and CDR2 is SNEGSKA (reference sequence). This CDR3 spans 17 amino acids. CDR3 region: CSASPSLTRITVNEQFF. DNA of the CDR3: TGCAGTGCTAGCCCGAGCCTTACTAGGATCACAGTCAATGAGCAGTTCTTC.

The chain recombines TRBV5-1 with TRBJ2-1; 12 bases agree with TRBD2. The CDR3 consists of 14 residues. CDR1 and CDR2 (germline): SGHRS, YFSETQ. J gave up 13 bases and V 0 bases, and 5 bases lay outside the gene matches. DNA of the CDR3: TGCGCCAGCAGCTTGGGGCTAGCGGGAGGGCCCCAGTTCTTC. Translated, it gives CASSLGLAGGPQFF.

This clonotype was seen many times. The chain is built from TRBV28 and TRBJ1-5; D unresolved. V lost 2 bases and J lost 4, with 3 bases in between. The CDR3 length is 12 residues. The germline gives CDR1 MDHEN, CDR2 SYDVKM. The DNA for the CDR3 is TGTGCCAGCAGTTTACAAAATCAGCCCCAGCATTTT. Amino acid sequence: CASSLQNQPQHF.

The J gene is TRBJ1-1, the V gene TRBV20-1; D call uncertain. Germline-derived CDR1 and CDR2 are DFQATT and SNEGSKA (reference sequence). This CDR3 contains 15 residues. Trimming pared 2 bases from V and 2 bases from J, leaving 15 bases between. CDR3 DNA: TGCAGTGCTAGAACGGCCTCACTGCCAAACACTGAAGCTTTCTTT. Amino acid sequence: CSARTASLPNTEAFF.

The sample holds a few counts of this clonotype. The chain combines TRBV7-9 with TRBJ2-7; 10 bases map to TRBD2. V was clipped by 7 bases and J by 4 bases; unmatched bases: 10. CDR1 and CDR2 from the germline V gene are SEHNR and FQNEAQ (reference sequence). The CDR3 spans 15 residues. This CDR3 reads CASTGAAGGPYEQYF. The CDR3 DNA reads TGTGCCAGCACAGGGGCAGCGGGAGGGCCTTACGAGCAGTACTTC.

This clonotype was seen a handful of times. The chain employs TRBV4-1 and TRBJ2-3; no clear D. CDR1 is MGHRA and CDR2 is YSYEKL in the germline V gene. V lost 2 bases and J 2 bases, leaving 8 bases between the germline ends. The CDR3 consists of 14 residues. CDR3 bases: TGCGCCAGCAGCCAATGGGCTGTCACAGATACGCAGTATTTT. Its translation: CASSQWAVTDTQYF.

V and J are TRBV20-1 and TRBJ2-7, with a tentative D call TRBD1 (6 bases). Deletions cut 8 bases from V and 2 bases from J, with 16 bases between. This CDR3 is built from 13 residues. Germline V gives CDR1 DFQATT, CDR2 SNEGSKA (reference sequence). DNA of the CDR3: TGCAGTCCGCTGGGACATCCTACCTACGAGCAGTACTTC. Its protein product is CSPLGHPTYEQYF.

This clonotype was found a few times. CDR3 in amino acids: CASSLWTGLGYEQYF. As DNA, the CDR3 is TGCGCCAGCAGCTTGTGGACAGGGCTAGGCTACGAGCAGTACTTC. The V call is TRBV5-1, the J call TRBJ2-7, with 8 bases that match TRBD1. This CDR3 has 15 residues. The germline CDR1 and CDR2 sequences are SGHRS and YFSETQ. The ends lost 1 base at V and 3 bases at J; junction bases unmatched: 6.

The chain has TRBV20-1 and TRBJ2-1; possibly TRBD1 or TRBD2 for D (6 bases each). The CDR3 loop spans 15 amino acids. Germline CDR1 reads DFQATT; CDR2 reads SNEGSKA (reference sequence). The germline V and J ends were trimmed by 8 bases and 2 bases, with 19 bases remaining between them. CDR3 nucleotide sequence: TGCAGTCAACCGCGCGGAGGGGGAGCCTACAATGAGCAGTTCTTC. Amino acid sequence: CSQPRGGGAYNEQFF.

This clonotype was recorded a few times. V usage is TRBV18 and J usage is TRBJ1-2, with D unresolved. CDR1 and CDR2 (germline): KGHSH, LQKENI. Trimming removed 1 base from V and 2 bases from J, with 11 bases in between. The CDR3 is 15 residues long. CDR3 amino acids: CASSPQSLINYGYTF. The CDR3 DNA follows: TGTGCCAGCTCACCACAGAGCCTGATAAACTATGGCTACACCTTC.

This clonotype was seen only a few times. The J gene is TRBJ2-1, the V gene TRBV7-4, with TRBD1 as a possible D gene (6 bases). The germline CDR1 and CDR2 sequences are SGHVT and SQSDAQ. This CDR3 region has 15 residues. The V end lost 10 bases, the J end lost 0 bases, and 16 bases lay between the germline ends. The CDR3 DNA follows: TGTGCCACCGAACAGGGTAGGGACTCCTACAATGAGCAGTTCTTC. Its translation is CATEQGRDSYNEQFF.

The rearrangement uses TRBV20-1 and TRBJ2-3; 13 bases align to TRBD2. CDR1 and CDR2 from the germline V gene are DFQATT and SNEGSKA (reference sequence). This CDR3 has 15 amino acids. J gave up 2 bases and V 4 bases, and 3 bases lay outside the gene matches. The CDR3 bases are TGCAGTGCTAACGGACTAGCGGGAGCCACAGATACGCAGTATTTT. Translation gives CSANGLAGATDTQYF.

The chain uses TRBV7-9 and TRBJ1-1; 9 bases align to TRBD1. J was trimmed by 0 bases and V by 4 bases; bases with no gene match: 0. CDR3 size: 14 residues. The germline V gene encodes CDR1 SEHNR and CDR2 FQNEAQ (reference sequence). The CDR3 nucleotides are TGTGCCAGCAGCTGGGACAGGGTGAACACTGAAGCTTTCTTT. This sequence encodes CASSWDRVNTEAFF.

Only a few counts were recorded for this clonotype. This sequence joins TRBV28 and TRBJ2-1, with a possible D match to TRBD2 (5 bases). Germline assignment: CDR1 MDHEN and CDR2 SYDVKM. The CDR3 is 15 amino acids. The V and J ends lost 3 bases and 3 bases respectively, with 12 bases between them. CDR3 region: CASSLTGLNYNEQFF. The CDR3 DNA is TGTGCCAGCAGTTTGACGGGGTTAAACTACAATGAGCAGTTCTTC.

There are a few counts of this clonotype. CDR3 sequence (DNA): TGTGCCAGCAGCCTCCACGACAGGGACGGGGAGCTGTTTTTT. It is translated as CASSLHDRDGELFF. This sequence joins TRBV27 and TRBJ2-2; 7 nucleotides agree with TRBD1. The CDR3 totals 14 residues. Germline V gene sequence: CDR1 MNHEY, CDR2 SMNVEV (reference sequence). The V and J ends lost 6 bases and 7 bases, in that order; junction bases with no gene match: 8.

This clonotype turned up a few times. The chain has TRBV28 and TRBJ2-2; D may be TRBD1 or TRBD2 (5 bases each). CDR3 size: 14 residues. Germline CDR1 is MDHEN and CDR2 is SYDVKM. Trimming removed 3 bases from V and 7 bases from J, with 12 bases in between. The DNA for the CDR3 is TGTGCCAGCAGTTTTGGCCGGGACGGCGGGGAGCTGTTTTTT. This translates into CASSFGRDGGELFF. Full variable domain (outside the CDR3, taken from reference TRBV28 and TRBJ2-2): DVKVTQSSRYLVKRTGEKVFLECVQDMDHENMFWYRQDPGLGLRLIYFSYDVKMKEKGDIPEGYSVSREKKERFSLILESASTNQTSMYLCASSFGRDGGELFFGEGSRLTVL.

The chain has TRBV27 and TRBJ2-1; 9 bases are shared with TRBD2. The V gene's germline CDR1 is MNHEY and CDR2 SMNVEV (reference sequence). The CDR3 is made up of 16 amino acids. The V and J ends lost 7 bases and 0 bases, in that order; junction bases with no gene match: 7. CDR3 in DNA: TGTGCCAGCAACCCGGGACTAGCACCCTCCTACAATGAGCAGTTCTTC. Protein sequence: CASNPGLAPSYNEQFF.